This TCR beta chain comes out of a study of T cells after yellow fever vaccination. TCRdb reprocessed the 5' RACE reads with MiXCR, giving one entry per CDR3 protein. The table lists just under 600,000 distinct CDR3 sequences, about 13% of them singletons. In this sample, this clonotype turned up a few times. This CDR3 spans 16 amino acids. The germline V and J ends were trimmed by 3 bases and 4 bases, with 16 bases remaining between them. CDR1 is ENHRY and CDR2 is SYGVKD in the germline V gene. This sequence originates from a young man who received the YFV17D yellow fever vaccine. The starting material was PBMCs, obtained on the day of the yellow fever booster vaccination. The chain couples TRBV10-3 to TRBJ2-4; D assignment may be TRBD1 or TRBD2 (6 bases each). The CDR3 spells CAISDVRGARKNIQYF. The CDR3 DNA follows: TGTGCCATCAGTGACGTGAGGGGGGCGAGGAAAAACATTCAGTACTTC.